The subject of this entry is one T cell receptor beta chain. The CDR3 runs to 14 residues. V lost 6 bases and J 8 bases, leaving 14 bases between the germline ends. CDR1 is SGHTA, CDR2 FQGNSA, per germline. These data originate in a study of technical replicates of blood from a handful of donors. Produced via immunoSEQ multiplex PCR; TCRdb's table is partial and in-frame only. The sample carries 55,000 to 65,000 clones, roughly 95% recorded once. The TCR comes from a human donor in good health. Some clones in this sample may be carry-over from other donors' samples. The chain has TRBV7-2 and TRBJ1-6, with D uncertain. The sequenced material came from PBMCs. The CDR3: CASRSRDPYSPLHF. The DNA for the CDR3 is TGTGCCAGCAGGTCCCGGGATCCTTATTCACCCCTCCACTTT.